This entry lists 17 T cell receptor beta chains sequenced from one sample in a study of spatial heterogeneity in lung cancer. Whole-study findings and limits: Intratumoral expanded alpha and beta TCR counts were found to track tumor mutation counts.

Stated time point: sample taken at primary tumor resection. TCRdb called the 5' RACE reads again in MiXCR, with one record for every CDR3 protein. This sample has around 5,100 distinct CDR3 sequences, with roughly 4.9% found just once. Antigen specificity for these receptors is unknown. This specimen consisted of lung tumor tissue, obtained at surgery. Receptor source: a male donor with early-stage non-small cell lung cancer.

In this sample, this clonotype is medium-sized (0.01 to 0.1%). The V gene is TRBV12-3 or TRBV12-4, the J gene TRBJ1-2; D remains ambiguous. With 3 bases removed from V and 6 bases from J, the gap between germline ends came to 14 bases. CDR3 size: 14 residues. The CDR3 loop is CASSFETWRHGYTF. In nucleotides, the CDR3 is TGTGCCAGCAGTTTTGAAACCTGGAGGCATGGCTACACCTTC.

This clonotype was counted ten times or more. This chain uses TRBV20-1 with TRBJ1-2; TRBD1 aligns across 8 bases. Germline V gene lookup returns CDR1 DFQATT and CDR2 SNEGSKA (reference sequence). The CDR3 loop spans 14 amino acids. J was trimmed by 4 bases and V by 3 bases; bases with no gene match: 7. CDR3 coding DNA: TGCAGTGCTAGTCCGACAGGGGAGTCCTATGGCTACACCTTC. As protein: CSASPTGESYGYTF.

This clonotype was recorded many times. CDR3 sequence reads: CASSVGEGPYNEQFF. CDR3 nucleotides: TGTGCCAGCAGTGTGGGGGAGGGTCCCTACAATGAGCAGTTCTTC. The chain has TRBV2 and TRBJ2-1, with 7 positions matching TRBD2. Trimming at V came to 4 bases and at J to 2 bases, leaving 5 bases not matched to a gene. CDR1 is SNHLY and CDR2 is FYNNEI in the germline V gene. The CDR3 extends over 15 amino acids.

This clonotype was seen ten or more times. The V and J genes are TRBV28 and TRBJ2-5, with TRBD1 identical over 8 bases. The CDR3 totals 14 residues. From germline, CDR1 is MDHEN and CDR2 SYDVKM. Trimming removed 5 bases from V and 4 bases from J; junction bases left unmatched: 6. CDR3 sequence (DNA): TGTGCCAGCAGTACACGGACAGGGCGAGAGACCCAGTACTTC. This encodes CASSTRTGRETQYF.

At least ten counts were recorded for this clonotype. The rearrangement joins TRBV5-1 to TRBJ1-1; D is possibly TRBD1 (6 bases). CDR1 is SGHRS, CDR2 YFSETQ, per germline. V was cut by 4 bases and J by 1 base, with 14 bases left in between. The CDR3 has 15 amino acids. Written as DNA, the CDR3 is TGCGCCAGCAGCCTGGATGGGGGGGCGAACACTGAAGCTTTCTTT. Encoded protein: CASSLDGGANTEAFF.

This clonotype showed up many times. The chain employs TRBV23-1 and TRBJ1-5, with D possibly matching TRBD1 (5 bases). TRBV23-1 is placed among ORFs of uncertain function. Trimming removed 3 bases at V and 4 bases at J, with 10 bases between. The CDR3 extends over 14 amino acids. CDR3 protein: CASSHWGLNQPQHF. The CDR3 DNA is TGCGCCAGCAGTCATTGGGGCCTGAATCAGCCCCAGCATTTT.

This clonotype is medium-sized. The CDR3 DNA reads TGTGCCAGCACTGTTTCACAGGATGGGAAGGCGGAGCAGTATTTT. Amino acids: CASTVSQDGKAEQYF. This chain joins TRBV7-9 and TRBJ2-3; maybe TRBD1 (5 bases). Trimming left V 7 bases short and J 11 bases short, with 25 bases between. CDR1 and CDR2 from the germline V gene are SEHNR and FQNEAQ (reference sequence). CDR3 length: 15 amino acids. Full variable domain (missing parts from reference TRBV7-9 and TRBJ2-3): DTGVSQNPRHKITKRGQNVTFRCDPISEHNRLYWYRQTLGQGPEFLTYFQNEAQLEKSRLLSDRFSAERPKGSFSTLEIQRTEQGDSAMYLCASTVSQDGKAEQYFGPGTRLTVL.

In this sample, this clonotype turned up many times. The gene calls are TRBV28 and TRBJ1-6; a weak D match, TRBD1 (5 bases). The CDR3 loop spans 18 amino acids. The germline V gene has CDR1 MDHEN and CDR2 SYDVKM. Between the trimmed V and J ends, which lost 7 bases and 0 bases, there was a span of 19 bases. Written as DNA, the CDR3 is TGTGCCAGCACTTCTGGGGGGGGGTATAGCTCCTATAATTCACCCCTCCACTTT. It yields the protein CASTSGGGYSSYNSPLHF.

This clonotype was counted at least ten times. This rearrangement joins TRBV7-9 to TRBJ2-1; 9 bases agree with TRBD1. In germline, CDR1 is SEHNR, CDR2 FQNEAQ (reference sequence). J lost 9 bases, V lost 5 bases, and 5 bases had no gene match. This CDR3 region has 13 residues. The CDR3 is CASSPSTGGEQFF. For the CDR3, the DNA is TGTGCCAGCAGCCCATCGACAGGGGGTGAGCAGTTCTTC.

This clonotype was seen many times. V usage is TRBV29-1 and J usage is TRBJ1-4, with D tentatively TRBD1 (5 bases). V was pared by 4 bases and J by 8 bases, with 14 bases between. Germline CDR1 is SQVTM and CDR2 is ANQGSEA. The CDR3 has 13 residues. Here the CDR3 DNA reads TGCAGCGTTGGGGAGGGGATAAGCGAAAAACTGTTTTTT. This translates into CSVGEGISEKLFF. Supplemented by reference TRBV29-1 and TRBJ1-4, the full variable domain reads SAVISQKPSRDICQRGTSLTIQCQVDSQVTMMFWYRQQPGQSLTLIATANQGSEATYESGFVIDKFPISRPNLTFSTLTVSNMSPEDSSIYLCSVGEGISEKLFFGSGTQLSVL.

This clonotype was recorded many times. CDR3 amino acids: CASSLFARGYNEQFF. The CDR3 DNA reads TGTGCCAGCAGTTTATTCGCCCGGGGGTACAATGAGCAGTTCTTC. J is TRBJ2-1 and V is TRBV27, with D possibly being TRBD2 (6 bases). Trimming left V 1 base short and J 4 bases short, with 11 bases between. The CDR3 is 15 residues long. CDR1 and CDR2 (germline): MNHEY, SMNVEV (reference sequence).

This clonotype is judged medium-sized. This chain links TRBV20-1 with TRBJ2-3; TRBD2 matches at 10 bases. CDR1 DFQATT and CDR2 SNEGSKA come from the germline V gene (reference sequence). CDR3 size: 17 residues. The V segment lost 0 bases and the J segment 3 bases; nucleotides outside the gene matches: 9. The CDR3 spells CSARDVSGRAGTDTQYF. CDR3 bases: TGCAGTGCTAGAGACGTGAGCGGGAGGGCCGGGACAGATACGCAGTATTTT.

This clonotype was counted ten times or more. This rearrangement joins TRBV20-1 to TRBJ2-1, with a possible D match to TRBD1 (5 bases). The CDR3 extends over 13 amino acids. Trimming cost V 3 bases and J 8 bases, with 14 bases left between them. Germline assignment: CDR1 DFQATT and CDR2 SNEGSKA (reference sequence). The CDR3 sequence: CSARRQGIHEQFF. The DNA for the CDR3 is TGCAGTGCTAGGAGGCAGGGAATACATGAGCAGTTCTTC.

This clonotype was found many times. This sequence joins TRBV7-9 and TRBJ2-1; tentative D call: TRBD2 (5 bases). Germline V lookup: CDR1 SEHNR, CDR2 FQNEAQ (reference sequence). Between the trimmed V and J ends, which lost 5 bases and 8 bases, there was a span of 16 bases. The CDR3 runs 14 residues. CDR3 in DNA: TGTGCCAGCAGCCGCCCTCGCGGGTTCCATGAGCAGTTCTTC. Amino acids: CASSRPRGFHEQFF.

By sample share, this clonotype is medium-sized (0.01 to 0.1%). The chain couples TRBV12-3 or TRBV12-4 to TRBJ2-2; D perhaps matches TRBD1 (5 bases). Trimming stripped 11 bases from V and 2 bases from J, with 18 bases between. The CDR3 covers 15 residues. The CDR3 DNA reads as TGTGCCTCAGCAGTCAGGGCCCTAAACACCGGGGAGCTGTTTTTT. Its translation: CASAVRALNTGELFF.

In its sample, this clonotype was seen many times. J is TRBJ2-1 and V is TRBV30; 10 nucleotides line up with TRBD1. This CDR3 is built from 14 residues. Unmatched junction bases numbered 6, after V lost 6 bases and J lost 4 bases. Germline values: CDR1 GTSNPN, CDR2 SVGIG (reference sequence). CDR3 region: CACDGTGEYNEQFF. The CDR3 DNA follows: TGTGCCTGTGATGGGACAGGGGAGTACAATGAGCAGTTCTTC.

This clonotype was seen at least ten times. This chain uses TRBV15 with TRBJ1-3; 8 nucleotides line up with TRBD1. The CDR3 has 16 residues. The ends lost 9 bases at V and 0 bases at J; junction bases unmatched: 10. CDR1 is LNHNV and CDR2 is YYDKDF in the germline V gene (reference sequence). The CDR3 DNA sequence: TGTGCCACGGGGGACAGGCGACTCGCCTCTGGAAACACCATATATTTT. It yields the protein CATGDRRLASGNTIYF.